One TCR beta chain is described in this entry. Antigen: not known. This sample was taken from a study of identical twins. Study-level points and caveats: A partial confounding effect on zero-insertion analyses could come from invariant MAIT and iNKT cells.

TCRdb redid the calling of the 5' RACE reads with MiXCR, one entry per CDR3 protein. The table lists under 300,000 distinct CDR3 sequences, over 9.5% of them singletons. CDR1 is KGHSH, CDR2 LQKENI, per germline. The CDR3 is made up of 14 amino acids. V lost 4 bases and J 7 bases, leaving 15 bases between the germline ends. These sequences were also reported in another study, on yellow fever vaccine responses in identical twins. From that paper: Reportedly, the T cell response mounted by twins to vaccine seemed partly convergent, partly personalized.

This receptor was obtained from a woman between 18 and 29 years old in good health. Specimen: memory (CD45RO+) T cells sorted from blood. The rearrangement links TRBV18 to TRBJ2-3; D is ambiguous. The CDR3 protein is CASSQGRASNTQYF. For the CDR3, the DNA is TGTGCCAGCTCACAAGGACGGGCCAGCAATACGCAGTATTTT.